This TCR beta chain was documented in a study of blood T cell repertoires in COVID-19. The germline gives CDR1 SGHAT, CDR2 FQNNGV. The V and J ends lost 9 bases and 3 bases respectively, with 12 bases between them. This CDR3 region has 13 residues. Sequencing was performed with immunoSEQ multiplex PCR; in TCRdb, only in-frame clones are kept and a portion is missing. The sample gives about 250,000 clones, around 84% of which show up once; roughly 1.4% is in the top ten. The chain carries TRBV11-2 and TRBJ2-1; maybe TRBD1 (5 bases). Sequences were obtained from peripheral blood. This clonotype was sampled from a woman aged 40 to 50 who had recovered from COVID-19. The CDR3 region is CASSGFNYNEQFF. The CDR3 region has the DNA TGTGCCAGTTCAGGGTTTAACTACAATGAGCAGTTCTTC.